This TCR beta chain was documented in a study of beta chain features in type 1 diabetes. As for this clone: What it recognizes is unknown.

Purity (above 95%) was reached by all sorted populations. The germline V and J ends were trimmed by 4 bases and 4 bases, with 14 bases remaining between them. The length of the CDR3 is 14 residues. Germline assignment: CDR1 SGHAT and CDR2 FQNNGV. Findings of the study overall: Within the patient group, naive, central memory and Treg TCRB repertoires appeared more similar to each other than within healthy donors.

Isolated RNA was reverse transcribed in full, so expressed TCRB transcripts were sequenced. Generated by immunoSEQ multiplex PCR, the TCRdb table keeps only in-frame clones and is missing some. This sample has about 930,000 clones, with roughly a sixth found just once. J is TRBJ2-7 and V is TRBV11-2; D is possibly TRBD1 (6 bases). The sample consisted of naive CD4+ T cells from blood. The receptor was derived from a young woman in good health. The CDR3 DNA reads TGTGCCAGCAGCTCACTTGGGACACAGTACGAGCAGTACTTC. Residues: CASSSLGTQYEQYF.